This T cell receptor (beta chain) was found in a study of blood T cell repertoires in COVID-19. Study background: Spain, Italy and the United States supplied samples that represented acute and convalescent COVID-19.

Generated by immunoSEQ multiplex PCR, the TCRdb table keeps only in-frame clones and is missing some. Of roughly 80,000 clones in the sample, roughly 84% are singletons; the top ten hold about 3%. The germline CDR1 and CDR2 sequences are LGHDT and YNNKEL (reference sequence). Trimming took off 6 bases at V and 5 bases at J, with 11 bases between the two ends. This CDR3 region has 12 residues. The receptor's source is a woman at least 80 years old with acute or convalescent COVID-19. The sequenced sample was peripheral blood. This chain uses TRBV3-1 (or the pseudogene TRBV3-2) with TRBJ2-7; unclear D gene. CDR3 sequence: CASSVIEDEQYF. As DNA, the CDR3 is TGTGCCAGCAGTGTAATAGAAGACGAGCAGTACTTC.